This is a list of T cell receptor beta chains from one sample in a study of cytomegalovirus exposure and HLA in healthy donors. Sequenced by immunoSEQ multiplex PCR; TCRdb stores in-frame clones only, minus some. The sample includes roughly 220,000 clones, approximately 70% seen only once; the top ten take 2.5% to 3%. Sample: PBMCs. The receptor set was obtained from a man aged 35 to 55 in good health and CMV-seropositive. CDR3s leave out the opening cysteine and the closing phenylalanine or tryptophan. Only part of the rows carry a size: once, few, many, or a class if the clone is expanded.

13 TRBJ1-1 TRBV6-5 NA ASRQQGAGRTEAF
13 TRBJ2-7 TRBV11-2 NA ASSPGLAGGYEQY
12 TRBJ2-7 TRBV11-3 NA ASSLGTGTYEQY
13 TRBJ1-6 TRBV10-2 NA ASSESKGQYSPLH
15 TRBJ2-4 TRBV7-9 NA ASSLALGGETKNIQY
12 TRBJ2-7 TRBV5-1 NA ASSDGTGAYEQY
14 TRBJ1-5 TRBV4-1 NA ASSSSGTGVYQPQH
13 TRBJ1-2 TRBV5-8 NA ASSLTQTVNYGYT
12 TRBJ1-2 TRBV2 NA ASRTDSPPWGYT
12 TRBJ2-7 TRBV28 NA ASSFFAGNYEQY
13 TRBJ1-5 TRBV2 NA ASSSQGLGNQPQH
11 TRBJ1-1 TRBV6-5 NA ASSGDRYTEAF
12 TRBJ1-4 TRBV4-3 once ASSAQRWDEKLF
14 TRBJ1-4 TRBV6-1 NA ASSEGAGRPFEKLF
13 TRBJ1-6 TRBV5-6 NA ASSSELGARVALH
11 TRBJ1-2 TRBV18 NA ASFGQGVYGYT
10 TRBJ2-3 TRBV5-1 few ASSLAGDTQY
12 TRBJ1-1 TRBV6-6 NA ASSYSEGNTEAF
13 TRBJ1-1 TRBV27 NA ASSLLGTGNTEAF
11 TRBJ1-5 TRBV18 NA ASSPQNGGSQH
12 TRBJ2-1 TRBV27 NA ASSLSGSYNEQF
11 TRBJ1-1 TRBV27 NA ASSFNGGSEAF
13 TRBJ1-5 TRBV2 few ASSEALAGGGTQH
13 TRBJ2-1 TRBV10-3 NA AIDVQDRGYNEQF
13 TRBJ1-6 TRBV4-1 NA ASSQEGQGNSPLH
11 TRBJ2-5 TRBV5-5 once ASSMDSEETQY
12 TRBJ2-5 TRBV5-1 NA ASSLATGWETQY
10 TRBJ2-7 TRBV2 once ASRLTVYEQY
16 TRBJ1-3 TRBV15 NA ATSRGSRAGGHGNTIY
14 TRBJ2-1 TRBV11-2 few ASRGQGARNYNEQF
13 TRBJ2-2 TRBV28 once ASSEWDRRTGELF
13 TRBJ2-2 TRBV6-1 NA ASSEVGGFTGELF
10 TRBJ1-5 TRBV28 NA ASNQDNQPQH
11 TRBJ2-7 TRBV28 NA ASSLSARWEQY
13 TRBJ2-5 TRBV19 NA ASSMDRGRVETQY
15 TRBJ1-6 TRBV11-2 NA ASSLANAGPDNSPLH
9 TRBJ2-5 TRBV5-8 few ASSLGRAQY
13 TRBJ2-7 TRBV9 NA ASSPGMTGVYEQY
14 TRBJ1-5 TRBV7-2 once ASSLSMGQGIQPQH
12 TRBJ2-2 TRBV18 NA ASSRAAGSGELF